The 20 T cell receptor beta chains below come from one sample, sequenced in a study of regulatory T cells in long-lasting Graves disease. Building the TCR beta libraries relied on iRepertoire HTBI primers, and CDR3 regions underwent Arm-PCR. TCRdb ran MiXCR on the multiplex PCR reads and lists one entry per CDR3 protein. In the table there are 600,000 to 800,000 distinct CDR3 sequences, approximately 31% of which are singletons. The time point denotes: persistent/refractory GD, antithyroid drugs over 5 years with positive TRAb. The TCR library was made from RNA extracted from PBMCs. The sample consisted of peripheral blood mononuclear cells (PBMCs), taken when the disease was refractory, from a patient treated with antithyroid drugs. These receptors originate from a female donor with Graves disease.

This sequence joins TRBV6-1 and TRBJ2-2, with D tentatively TRBD1 or TRBD2 (5 bases each). The V end was cut by 3 bases, the J end by 5 bases, with 10 bases between. This CDR3 has 14 amino acids. Germline-derived CDR1 and CDR2 are MNHNS and SASEGT. The CDR3 spells CASSEGPATGELFF. The CDR3 bases are TGTGCCAGCAGTGAGGGACCGGCAACCGGGGAGCTGTTTTTT.

This clonotype was counted between two and nine times. CDR3 bases: TGCAGTGCTATAGACCCCCGCCCCGATGAAAAACTGTTTTTT. Translated, it gives CSAIDPRPDEKLFF. The genes are TRBV20-1 and TRBJ1-4; D not resolved. CDR3 size: 14 residues. V lost 4 bases, J lost 6 bases, and 15 bases lay in between. Germline CDR1 is DFQATT and CDR2 is SNEGSKA (reference sequence).

J is TRBJ2-7 and V is TRBV11-2, with D tentatively TRBD1 (5 bases). Germline loops: CDR1 SGHAT, CDR2 FQNNGV. The V end was cut by 5 bases, the J end by 6 bases, with 23 bases between. The CDR3 is made up of 16 amino acids. The CDR3 sequence: CASSLGRLLKGPEQYF. The CDR3 DNA is TGTGCCAGCAGCCTCGGACGCCTTCTGAAGGGGCCCGAGCAGTACTTC.

This clonotype has ten or more counts. The rearrangement joins TRBV2 to TRBJ1-5; D not resolved. Germline V gene data show CDR1 as SNHLY and CDR2 as FYNNEI. V was trimmed by 4 bases and J by 1 base, leaving 11 bases between them. CDR3 size: 15 residues. The CDR3 DNA reads as TGTGCCAGCAGTGTTCGGACGGCCAGCAATCAGCCCCAGCATTTT. Translating gives CASSVRTASNQPQHF.

The chain carries TRBV29-1 and TRBJ2-5; 9 positions match TRBD2. The V and J ends lost 5 bases and 5 bases, in that order; junction bases with no gene match: 9. Germline loops: CDR1 SQVTM, CDR2 ANQGSEA. The CDR3 has 14 residues. DNA of the CDR3: TGCAGCGTTTTGAGGCGGGAGGGCCCGGAGACCCAGTACTTC. This gives the protein CSVLRREGPETQYF. Full variable domain (rest looked up from reference TRBV29-1 and TRBJ2-5): SAVISQKPSRDICQRGTSLTIQCQVDSQVTMMFWYRQQPGQSLTLIATANQGSEATYESGFVIDKFPISRPNLTFSTLTVSNMSPEDSSIYLCSVLRREGPETQYFGPGTRLLVL.

CDR3 in amino acids: CASSEYEQGTHQETQYF. CDR3 coding DNA: TGTGCCAGCAGTGAATATGAGCAGGGGACCCACCAAGAGACCCAGTACTTC. V usage is TRBV25-1 and J usage is TRBJ2-5; possibly TRBD1 for D (6 bases). The germline gives CDR1 MGHDK, CDR2 SYGVNS. CDR3 length: 17 residues. The ends were cut back, 0 bases at V and 0 bases at J, with 14 bases in the middle.

The gene calls are TRBV7-2 and TRBJ1-1; D not resolved. V lost 1 base and J lost 3, with 15 bases in between. CDR1 is SGHTA, CDR2 FQGNSA, per germline. CDR3 length: 16 amino acids. Written as DNA, the CDR3 is TGTGCCAGCAGCTTAGGAGGTTGGCTCGGGGACACTGAAGCTTTCTTT. Protein product: CASSLGGWLGDTEAFF.

This clonotype was seen many times. The chain combines TRBV28 with TRBJ2-5; the D is unclear. This CDR3 contains 11 residues. CDR1 and CDR2 from the germline V gene are MDHEN and SYDVKM. Trimming took 5 bases from V and 5 from J, leaving 6 bases between them. The CDR3 spells CASSKSETQYF. In DNA form, the CDR3 reads TGTGCCAGCAGTAAAAGTGAGACCCAGTACTTC.

A few counts support this clonotype. The chain couples TRBV5-1 to TRBJ1-5; the D is unclear. Germline values: CDR1 SGHRS, CDR2 YFSETQ. The germline V and J ends were trimmed by 4 bases and 5 bases, with 13 bases remaining between them. The CDR3 is made up of 14 amino acids. The CDR3 DNA is TGCGCCAGCAGCCCAGGACTGATCGATCAGCCCCAGCATTTT. Translating gives CASSPGLIDQPQHF.

This chain uses TRBV6-1 with TRBJ2-2, with TRBD2 identical over 11 bases. The CDR3 totals 18 residues. The junction had 16 bases not matched to a gene; V was cut back by 10 bases and J by 3 bases. Germline V gene sequence: CDR1 MNHNS, CDR2 SASEGT. The CDR3, as DNA: TGTGCCACCTTGGGCCCTTCCGGGACTAGCGGATACACCGGGGAGCTGTTTTTT. This encodes CATLGPSGTSGYTGELFF.

The V and J genes are TRBV7-6 and TRBJ1-1; TRBD1 agrees at 8 bases. Germline values: CDR1 SGHVS, CDR2 FNYEAQ. CDR3 length: 15 amino acids. The V segment lost 3 bases and the J segment 5 bases; nucleotides outside the gene matches: 8. This CDR3 reads CASSLEDRVGTEAFF. The CDR3, as DNA: TGTGCCAGCAGCTTGGAGGACAGGGTAGGAACTGAAGCTTTCTTT.

The chain combines TRBV19 with TRBJ1-5; possibly TRBD1 for D (5 bases). Germline CDR1 LNHDA, CDR2 SQIVND (reference sequence). The V gene lost 6 bases and the J gene lost 6 bases, with 12 bases spanning the gap. CDR3 length equals 13 residues. Written as DNA, the CDR3 is TGTGCCAGTAGATCTGTTGGGGGTCAGCCCCAGCATTTT. Protein: CASRSVGGQPQHF.

Concerning this clonotype itself: A read error may account for a junction end that differs from germline. The chain couples TRBV7-2 to TRBJ1-5; 10 positions agree with TRBD1. This CDR3 is 15 amino acids long. Germline V gives CDR1 SGHTA, CDR2 FQGNSA. CDR3 nucleotides: TGTGCCGGCAGCCTCCGGGACAGGGGTTCTCAGCCCCAGCATTTT. Amino acids: CAGSLRDRGSQPQHF.

Remarks on this clonotype: A read error may explain this, as a much larger clone is one base away. V usage is TRBV28 and J usage is TRBJ2-7; TRBD1 agrees at 8 bases. Germline assignment: CDR1 MDHEN and CDR2 SYDVKM. The CDR3 extends over 13 amino acids. The CDR3 is CASSDRGTYGQYF. In DNA, the CDR3 is TGTGCCAGCAGTGACAGGGGAACCTACGGGCAGTACTTC.

Remarks on this clonotype: The junction differs from germline at one of its ends, possibly a read error. The chain joins TRBV12-3 or TRBV12-4 to TRBJ2-7; 9 nucleotides align to TRBD2. This CDR3 has 13 amino acids. CDR3 loop: CASSIAGVYELYF. For the CDR3, the DNA is TGTGCCAGCAGTATAGCGGGAGTTTACGAGCTGTACTTC.

On this clonotype: This clone may be a read error of a much larger clone one base away. The chain uses TRBV2 and TRBJ2-7, with D possibly being TRBD2 (5 bases). Germline V gene data show CDR1 as SNHLY and CDR2 as FYNNEI. The CDR3 sequence is 15 residues long. The CDR3 sequence: CASSERVYLSHEQCF. CDR3 in DNA: TGTGCCAGCAGTGAGCGGGTCTACCTTAGTCACGAGCAGTGCTTC. The whole variable domain, filled in from reference TRBV2 and TRBJ2-7, reads EPEVTQTPSHQVTQMGQEVILRCVPISNHLYFYWYRQILGQKVEFLVSFYNNEISEKSEIFDDQFSVERPDGSNFTLKIRSTKLEDSAMYFCASSERVYLSHEQCFGPGTRLTVT.

About this clonotype: One base away lies a much larger clone, so this may be a sequencing read error. This chain joins TRBV6-1 and TRBJ1-2; D is uncertain. The CDR3 contains 12 residues. The V gene lost 4 bases and the J gene lost 2 bases, with 5 bases spanning the gap. Germline V CDR1 and CDR2: MNHNS, SASEGT. CDR3 region: CASSVRNYGYTF. The CDR3 bases are TGTGCCAGCAGTGTCAGGAACTATGGCTACACCTTC.

This clonotype was counted a few times. The chain carries TRBV6-1 and TRBJ2-2; D assignment may be TRBD1 or TRBD2 (5 bases each). This CDR3 has 18 residues. Per the germline V gene, CDR1 is MNHNS and CDR2 is SASEGT. Trimming removed 6 bases from V and 4 bases from J, with 24 bases in between. The CDR3 sequence: CASRLGALRGSSTGELFF. The CDR3 coding sequence is TGTGCCAGCAGACTAGGGGCCTTACGGGGCAGTTCCACCGGGGAGCTGTTTTTT.

The gene calls are TRBV5-8 and TRBJ1-3; perhaps TRBD1 as D (5 bases). CDR3 size: 15 residues. V was shortened by 0 bases and J by 2 bases, with 9 bases between the two germline ends. Germline V gene data show CDR1 as SGHTS and CDR2 as YDEGEE. CDR3 in DNA: TGTGCCAGCAGCTTGGCCCAGGGAACTGGAAACACCATATATTTT. This encodes CASSLAQGTGNTIYF.

This clonotype turned up a few times. DNA for the CDR3: TGTGCCAGCAGCTTGGTGCGTGGCGGGACAGGAAACATTCAGTACTTC. It specifies CASSLVRGGTGNIQYF. The chain has TRBV7-9 and TRBJ2-4, with 8 bases matching TRBD1. J gave up 6 bases and V 3 bases, and 10 bases lay outside the gene matches. Germline loops: CDR1 SEHNR, CDR2 FQNEAQ (reference sequence). The CDR3 is made up of 16 amino acids.